This TCR beta chain was recovered during a study of PD-1 blockade in classical Hodgkin lymphoma. CDR3 size: 14 residues. CDR1 SEHNR and CDR2 FQNEAQ come from the germline V gene (reference sequence). The V segment lost 5 bases and the J segment 5 bases; nucleotides outside the gene matches: 7. Profiling relied on immunoSEQ multiplex PCR, and the TCRdb table lists in-frame clones only, not all of them. The sample holds 25,000 to 30,000 clones, roughly 80% seen once. Time point: cycle 4 day 1 (C4D1), after 5 to 7 weeks of nivolumab. Each patient's relapse followed autologous stem cell transplantation, and brentuximab vedotin exposure varied. With magnetic negative selection, CD4+ T cells were purified from PBMCs that had been thawed. This clone was observed a single time.

The sequencing used CD4+ T cells from blood, collected before the fourth cycle of nivolumab. This chain connects TRBV7-9 to TRBJ1-2; 8 bases map to TRBD1. This clonotype originated in a human donor with classical Hodgkin lymphoma. DNA of the CDR3: TGTGCCAGCAGCGGAAGACAGGGGTGGTATGGCTACACCTTC. Its protein product is CASSGRQGWYGYTF.